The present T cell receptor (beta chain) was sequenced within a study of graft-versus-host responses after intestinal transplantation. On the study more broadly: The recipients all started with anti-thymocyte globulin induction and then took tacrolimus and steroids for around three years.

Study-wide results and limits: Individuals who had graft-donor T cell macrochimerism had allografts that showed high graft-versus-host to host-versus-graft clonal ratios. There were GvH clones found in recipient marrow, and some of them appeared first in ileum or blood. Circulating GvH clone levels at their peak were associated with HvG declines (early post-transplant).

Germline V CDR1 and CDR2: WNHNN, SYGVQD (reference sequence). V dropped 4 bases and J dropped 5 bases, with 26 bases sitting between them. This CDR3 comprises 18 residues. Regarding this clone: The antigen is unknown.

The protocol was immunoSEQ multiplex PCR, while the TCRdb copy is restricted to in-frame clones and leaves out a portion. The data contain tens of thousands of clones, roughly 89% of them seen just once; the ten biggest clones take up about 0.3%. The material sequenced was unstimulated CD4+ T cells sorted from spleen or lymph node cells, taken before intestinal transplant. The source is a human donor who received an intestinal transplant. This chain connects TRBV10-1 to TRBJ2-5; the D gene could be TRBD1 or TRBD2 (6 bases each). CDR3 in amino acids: CASSAASGAGLSAETQYF. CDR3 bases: TGCGCCAGCAGTGCTGCCTCGGGGGCAGGGTTAAGTGCGGAGACCCAGTACTTC.